The entry below gives a single T cell receptor (beta chain) sequence along with its context. Time point meaning: pretreatment peripheral blood. Urothelial carcinoma affected the patients, and it was locally advanced or metastatic. Sample contribution per patient ranged from 1 to 8, covering pretreatment and on-treatment. These data come from a study of PD-L1 blockade in urothelial cancer. Study-level background: Dosed intravenously at 1,200 mg every 3 weeks, atezolizumab was initiated by patients around 2014. Analyses used blood from 3 weeks (second dose) and 6 weeks after treatment start.

Assay used: immunoSEQ multiplex PCR; TCRdb lists only in-frame clones, some missing. The sample lists about 47,000 clones; around 82% were seen once. Losses at the gene ends were 6 bases for V and 5 bases for J; bases not matched to a gene: 11. Germline V lookup: CDR1 MDHEN, CDR2 SYDVKM. The CDR3 runs to 15 residues. The chain couples TRBV28 to TRBJ2-7; 9 bases agree with TRBD1. This specimen was PBMCs, taken around atezolizumab (anti-PD-L1) treatment. The origin of this receptor is a man aged 55-75 years with urothelial cancer. CDR3 bases: TGTGCCAGCAGGCCGGGGACAGGGATACACAACGAGCAGTACTTC. Translating gives CASRPGTGIHNEQYF.